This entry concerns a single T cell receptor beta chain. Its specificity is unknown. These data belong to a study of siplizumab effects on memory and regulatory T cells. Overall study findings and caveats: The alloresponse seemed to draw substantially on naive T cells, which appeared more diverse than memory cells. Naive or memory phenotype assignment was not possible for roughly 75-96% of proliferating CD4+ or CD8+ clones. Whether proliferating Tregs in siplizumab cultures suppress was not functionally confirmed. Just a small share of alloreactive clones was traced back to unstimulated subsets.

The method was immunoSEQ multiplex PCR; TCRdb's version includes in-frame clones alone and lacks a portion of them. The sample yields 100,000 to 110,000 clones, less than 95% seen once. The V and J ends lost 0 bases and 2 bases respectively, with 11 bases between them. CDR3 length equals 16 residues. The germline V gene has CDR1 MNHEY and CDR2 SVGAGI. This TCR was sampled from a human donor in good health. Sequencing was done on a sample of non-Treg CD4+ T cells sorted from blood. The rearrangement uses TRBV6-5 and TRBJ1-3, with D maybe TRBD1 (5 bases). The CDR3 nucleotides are TGTGCCAGCAGTTACTCACAGGTTTTCCCTGGAAACACCATATATTTT. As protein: CASSYSQVFPGNTIYF.